The 25 T cell receptor beta chains below all came from one sample that was sequenced in a study of cytomegalovirus exposure and HLA in healthy donors. PCR primers comprised 60 Vbeta and 13 Jbeta primers. Here immunoSEQ multiplex PCR was the method, and the copy in TCRdb shows in-frame clones only, minus some. The table shows fewer than 200,000 clones, with 76% occurring only once. Specimen: PBMCs. These receptors were obtained from a female donor in good health and CMV-seronegative.

This clone has just one count. The rearrangement joins TRBV9 to TRBJ2-1, with 10 bases fitting TRBD2. CDR3 length: 16 amino acids. V lost 1 base, J lost 6 bases, and 7 bases stayed unmatched. Per the germline V gene, CDR1 is SGDLS and CDR2 is YYNGEE. As DNA, the CDR3 is TGTGCCAGCAGCGTACGCAATAGCGGGGGGTTCAATGAGCAGTTCTTC. This sequence encodes CASSVRNSGGFNEQFF.

The sample holds a few counts of this clone. The chain carries TRBV7-2 and TRBJ2-7, with 12 bases fitting TRBD2. With V trimmed by 5 bases and J by 2 bases, 7 bases remained unmatched. Per the germline V gene, CDR1 is SGHTA and CDR2 is FQGNSA. The CDR3 sequence is 16 residues long. The CDR3 nucleotides read TGTGCCAGCAGCCGCGGCACTAGCGGGGGGCCCTACGAGCAGTACTTC. Translated, it gives CASSRGTSGGPYEQYF.

V is TRBV5-6 and J is TRBJ2-5; 8 bases align to TRBD2. Per germline, CDR1 SGHDT and CDR2 YYEEEE. The CDR3 totals 15 residues. The V gene end was trimmed by 4 bases and the J gene end by 5 bases; junction bases not matched to a gene: 10. CDR3 in DNA: TGTGCCAGCAGCCCCCGGGGGGGGGCTGTCGAGACCCAGTACTTC. This encodes CASSPRGGAVETQYF.

This clone was detected once. Here the CDR3 DNA reads TGTGCCAGCAGCCCGGCGACTGGAGGCTATGGCTACACCTTC. Residues: CASSPATGGYGYTF. J is TRBJ1-2 and V is TRBV7-2; D is undetermined. The V gene's germline CDR1 is SGHTA and CDR2 FQGNSA. The CDR3 consists of 14 residues. V lost 5 bases to trimming and J lost 4 bases, with 14 bases between them.

This clone was seen only once. The V and J genes are TRBV7-9 and TRBJ2-1; TRBD2 agrees at 9 bases. J lost 8 bases, V lost 5 bases, and 13 bases had no gene match. Germline assignment: CDR1 SEHNR and CDR2 FQNEAQ (reference sequence). The CDR3 extends over 16 amino acids. The CDR3 spells CASSTGTSSQGDEQFF. CDR3 DNA: TGTGCCAGCAGCACTGGGACTAGCAGTCAGGGGGATGAGCAGTTCTTC.

This clone was seen once. The rearrangement links TRBV5-1 to TRBJ2-2, with D possibly being TRBD1 (5 bases). Deletions cut 0 bases from V and 7 bases from J, with 13 bases between. Germline CDR1 is SGHRS and CDR2 is YFSETQ. The CDR3 is 15 amino acids. The CDR3 DNA reads as TGCGCCAGCAGCTTGGGGGGCCACCTCGGCGGGGAGCTGTTTTTT. Translating it yields CASSLGGHLGGELFF.

The genes are TRBV29-1 and TRBJ2-7, with D tentatively TRBD1 (5 bases). The CDR3 has 12 amino acids. In germline, CDR1 is SQVTM, CDR2 ANQGSEA. The V end was cut by 4 bases, the J end by 9 bases, with 16 bases between. CDR3 DNA sequence: TGCAGCGTTGGTCAGGGTGACTCAGGGCAGTACTTC. Its translation is CSVGQGDSGQYF.

This clone was detected only a few times. The V gene is TRBV2, the J gene TRBJ2-7; TRBD1 aligns across 12 bases. The V gene end was trimmed by 5 bases and the J gene end by 3 bases; junction bases not matched to a gene: 2. The germline CDR1 and CDR2 sequences are SNHLY and FYNNEI. CDR3 size: 14 residues. The CDR3 DNA sequence: TGTGCCAGCAGTCGGGACAGGGGGCTCTACGAGCAGTACTTC. The encoded protein is CASSRDRGLYEQYF.

The count of this clone is one. The chain recombines TRBV30 with TRBJ1-5; no reliable D call. The CDR3 extends over 13 amino acids. With 3 bases removed from V and 6 bases from J, the gap between germline ends came to 12 bases. CDR1 is GTSNPN, CDR2 SVGIG, per germline (reference sequence). As DNA, the CDR3 is TGTGCCTGGAGGGGAGACTACGGTCAGCCCCAGCATTTT. Translating it yields CAWRGDYGQPQHF. The complete variable domain, with remaining parts taken from reference TRBV30 and TRBJ1-5, reads SQTIHQWPATLVQPVGSPLSLECTVEGTSNPNLYWYRQAAGRGLQLLFYSVGIGQISSEVPQNLSASRPQDRQFILSSKKLLLSDSGFYLCAWRGDYGQPQHFGDGTRLSIL.

This rearrangement joins TRBV7-6 to TRBJ1-6; D ambiguous. This CDR3 is 15 amino acids long. Germline V CDR1 and CDR2: SGHVS, FNYEAQ. Trimming shortened V by 5 bases and J by 9 bases, and 17 bases separated the two germline ends. The DNA for the CDR3 is TGTGCCAGCAGCCTTTCGTCCGGGAGTCTTTCACCCCTCCACTTT. Translation gives CASSLSSGSLSPLHF.

This chain links TRBV27 with TRBJ2-7; D is uncertain. V was clipped by 1 base and J by 1 base, with 8 bases between them. Germline V CDR1 and CDR2: MNHEY, SMNVEV (reference sequence). The CDR3 covers 14 residues. The CDR3 protein is CASSLWAGSYEQYF. CDR3 coding DNA: TGTGCCAGCAGTTTATGGGCCGGATCCTACGAGCAGTACTTC.

The chain joins TRBV28 to TRBJ2-1, with 10 bases identical to TRBD1. Germline CDR1 reads MDHEN; CDR2 reads SYDVKM. The ends lost 6 bases at V and 3 bases at J; junction bases unmatched: 5. This CDR3 has 15 residues. The CDR3: CASRRQGADYNEQFF. The CDR3 DNA sequence: TGTGCCAGCAGGCGACAGGGGGCGGACTACAATGAGCAGTTCTTC.

This sequence joins TRBV2 and TRBJ1-1; D is undetermined. This CDR3 is 14 amino acids long. Germline V gives CDR1 SNHLY, CDR2 FYNNEI. The V end lost 4 bases, the J end lost 0 bases, and 9 bases lay between the germline ends. CDR3 in amino acids: CASSVVYMNTEAFF. The CDR3 nucleotides read TGTGCCAGCAGTGTCGTCTATATGAACACTGAAGCTTTCTTT.

V gene TRBV19 combines with J gene TRBJ1-4; the D is unclear. Germline V CDR1 and CDR2: LNHDA, SQIVND (reference sequence). This CDR3 spans 14 amino acids. V was pared by 1 base and J by 3 bases, with 6 bases between. CDR3 DNA sequence: TGTGCCAGTAGTATAGTATTCGCTAATGAAAAACTGTTTTTT. Its protein product is CASSIVFANEKLFF.

The CDR3 sequence is CASSHNPGGGGSEAFF. CDR3 bases: TGCGCCAGCAGCCACAATCCAGGGGGCGGTGGATCTGAAGCTTTCTTT. The J gene is TRBJ1-1, the V gene TRBV5-1; 8 bases agree with TRBD1. V gave up 4 bases and J gave up 6 bases; unmatched junction bases: 14. The CDR3 is made up of 16 amino acids. From germline, CDR1 is SGHRS and CDR2 YFSETQ.

A single count supports this clone. This chain uses TRBV28 with TRBJ1-1; D not resolved. V lost 3 bases to trimming and J lost 0 bases, with 5 bases between them. The CDR3 runs 13 residues. Germline assignment: CDR1 MDHEN and CDR2 SYDVKM. Here the CDR3 reads CASSLRVNTEAFF. DNA for the CDR3: TGTGCCAGCAGTTTGAGGGTGAACACTGAAGCTTTCTTT.

The chain joins TRBV30 to TRBJ1-1; the D gene is possibly TRBD1 (5 bases). There are 16 residues in the CDR3. Trimming removed 4 bases from V and 0 bases from J, with 18 bases in between. The germline gives CDR1 GTSNPN, CDR2 SVGIG (reference sequence). In DNA form, the CDR3 reads TGTGCCTGGATCTTAGTAGGAAGGGGAATGAACACTGAAGCTTTCTTT. Its translation is CAWILVGRGMNTEAFF.

This sequence joins TRBV29-1 and TRBJ1-5; no clear D gene. V dropped 4 bases and J dropped 3 bases, with 7 bases sitting between them. CDR1 SQVTM and CDR2 ANQGSEA come from the germline V gene. This CDR3 has 12 residues. The CDR3 nucleotides are TGCAGCGTTGGGGCCCTCAATCAGCCCCAGCATTTT. Its translation is CSVGALNQPQHF. Full variable domain (outside the CDR3, taken from reference TRBV29-1 and TRBJ1-5): SAVISQKPSRDICQRGTSLTIQCQVDSQVTMMFWYRQQPGQSLTLIATANQGSEATYESGFVIDKFPISRPNLTFSTLTVSNMSPEDSSIYLCSVGALNQPQHFGDGTRLSIL.

This clone was detected only a few times. The chain links TRBV7-9 to TRBJ2-5; TRBD2 agrees at 9 bases. The CDR3 covers 15 residues. Trimming cost V 3 bases and J 4 bases; bases outside gene matches: 6. Germline-derived CDR1 and CDR2 are SEHNR and FQNEAQ (reference sequence). The CDR3 here is CASSLTSGSRETQYF. The CDR3 bases are TGTGCCAGCAGCTTGACTAGCGGTTCTCGAGAGACCCAGTACTTC.

The CDR3 is CASSPGRTSGNTGELFF. The CDR3, as DNA: TGTGCCAGCAGTCCCGGAAGGACTAGCGGGAACACCGGGGAGCTGTTTTTT. The chain carries TRBV28 and TRBJ2-2; TRBD2 matches at 10 bases. The CDR3 loop spans 17 amino acids. V trimming: 5 bases; J trimming: 1 base; junction bases outside the gene matches: 7. Germline V gene sequence: CDR1 MDHEN, CDR2 SYDVKM.

The rearrangement links TRBV28 to TRBJ2-7; D possibly corresponds to TRBD2 (6 bases). The germline gives CDR1 MDHEN, CDR2 SYDVKM. Deletions cut 7 bases from V and 4 bases from J, with 11 bases between. This CDR3 contains 12 residues. CDR3 coding DNA: TGTGCCAGCAAGATTAGCGGATACGAGCAGTACTTC. It translates to CASKISGYEQYF.

The CDR3 spells CASSQGARTEAFF. The CDR3 DNA reads as TGTGCCAGCAGCCAAGGGGCGCGAACTGAAGCTTTCTTT. This chain uses TRBV14 with TRBJ1-1; D unresolved. CDR3 length: 13 residues. V gave up 1 base and J gave up 5 bases, with 8 bases separating them. CDR1 and CDR2 (germline): SGHDN, FVKESK.

V usage is TRBV19 and J usage is TRBJ1-5, with D possibly matching TRBD1 (6 bases). The CDR3 runs 14 residues. Germline CDR1 and CDR2: LNHDA and SQIVND (reference sequence). The V and J ends lost 5 bases and 2 bases respectively, with 10 bases between them. The CDR3 DNA reads as TGTGCCAGTAGTCACAGGGAGCGCAATCAGCCCCAGCATTTT. Translating it yields CASSHRERNQPQHF.

V gene TRBV27 combines with J gene TRBJ2-1, with 10 nucleotides matching TRBD2. The CDR3 spans 15 residues. V shed 2 bases and J 9 bases; nucleotides not matched to a gene: 7. The germline V gene encodes CDR1 MNHEY and CDR2 SMNVEV (reference sequence). Here the CDR3 reads CASSLSLAGVSEQFF. The CDR3 DNA reads TGTGCCAGCAGTTTAAGTCTAGCGGGAGTCAGTGAGCAGTTCTTC.

This sequence joins TRBV11-1 and TRBJ2-3; perhaps TRBD2 as D (6 bases). This CDR3 is 13 amino acids long. From germline, CDR1 is SGHAT and CDR2 FQDESV (reference sequence). V lost 6 bases and J 5 bases, leaving 12 bases between the germline ends. The CDR3 bases are TGTGCCAGCAGGGGGTGGAGGGAAGATACGCAGTATTTT. Translation gives CASRGWREDTQYF.